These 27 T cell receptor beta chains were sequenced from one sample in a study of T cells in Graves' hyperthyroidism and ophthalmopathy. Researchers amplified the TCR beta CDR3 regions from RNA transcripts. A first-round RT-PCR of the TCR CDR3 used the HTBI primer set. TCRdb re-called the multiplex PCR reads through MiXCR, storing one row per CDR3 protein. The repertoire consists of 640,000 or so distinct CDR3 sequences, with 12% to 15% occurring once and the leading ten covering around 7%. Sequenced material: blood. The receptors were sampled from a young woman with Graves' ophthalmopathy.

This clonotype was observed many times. CDR3 nucleotide sequence: TGTGCCAGCAGTGGTTCATTTTCGTACGATGAGCAGTTCTTC. Its translation: CASSGSFSYDEQFF. This rearrangement joins TRBV2 to TRBJ2-1; D is ambiguous. This CDR3 has 14 residues. Trimming left V 4 bases short and J 8 bases short, with 15 bases between. CDR1 and CDR2 (germline): SNHLY, FYNNEI.

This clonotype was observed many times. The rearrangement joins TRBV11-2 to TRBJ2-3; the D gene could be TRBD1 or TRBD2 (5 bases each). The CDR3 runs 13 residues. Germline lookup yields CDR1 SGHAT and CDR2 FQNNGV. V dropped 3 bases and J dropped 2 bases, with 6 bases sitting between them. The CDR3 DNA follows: TGTGCCAGCAGCTTGGGGGTCACAGATACGCAGTATTTT. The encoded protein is CASSLGVTDTQYF.

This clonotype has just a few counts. The CDR3 nucleotides read TGTGCCAGCAGTTATTCGCCGGGACAGGGCTTCGAGCAGTACTTC. Translating gives CASSYSPGQGFEQYF. The chain employs TRBV6-6 and TRBJ2-7, with TRBD1 matching 9 bases. CDR1 and CDR2 (germline): MNHNY, SVGAGI (reference sequence). The CDR3 has 15 residues. V lost 3 bases and J lost 6; bases outside the gene matches: 9.

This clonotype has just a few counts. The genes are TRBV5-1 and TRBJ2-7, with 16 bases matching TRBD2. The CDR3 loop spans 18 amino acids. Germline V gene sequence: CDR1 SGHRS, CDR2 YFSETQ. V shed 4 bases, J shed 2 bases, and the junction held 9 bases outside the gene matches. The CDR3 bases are TGCGCCAGCAGCCCCAGAGGGACTAGCGGGAGGGCAACCTACGAGCAGTACTTC. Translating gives CASSPRGTSGRATYEQYF. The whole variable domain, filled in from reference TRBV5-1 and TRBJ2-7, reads KAGVTQTPRYLIKTRGQQVTLSCSPISGHRSVSWYQQTPGQGLQFLFEYFSETQRNKGNFPGRFSGRQFSNSRSEMNVSTLELGDSALYLCASSPRGTSGRATYEQYFGPGTRLTVT.

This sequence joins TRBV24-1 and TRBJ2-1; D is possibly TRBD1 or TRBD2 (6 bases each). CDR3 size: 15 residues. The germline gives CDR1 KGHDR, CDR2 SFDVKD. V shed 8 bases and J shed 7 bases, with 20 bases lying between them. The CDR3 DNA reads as TGTGCCACCAACCCCGGGGGCGGTTATAAGAATGAGCAGTTCTTC. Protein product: CATNPGGGYKNEQFF.

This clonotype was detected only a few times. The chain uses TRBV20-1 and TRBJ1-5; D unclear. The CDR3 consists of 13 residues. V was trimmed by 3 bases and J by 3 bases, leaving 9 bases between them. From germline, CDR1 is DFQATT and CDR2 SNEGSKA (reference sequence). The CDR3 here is CSASSVANQPQHF. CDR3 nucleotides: TGCAGTGCTAGTTCGGTGGCCAATCAGCCCCAGCATTTT.

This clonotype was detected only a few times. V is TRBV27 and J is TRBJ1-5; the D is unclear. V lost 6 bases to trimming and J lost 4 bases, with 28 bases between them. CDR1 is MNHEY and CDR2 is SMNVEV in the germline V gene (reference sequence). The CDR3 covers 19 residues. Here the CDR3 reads CASSLIGHTLREINQPQHF. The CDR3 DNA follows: TGTGCCAGCAGCTTAATTGGCCATACACTGCGAGAGATTAATCAGCCCCAGCATTTT.

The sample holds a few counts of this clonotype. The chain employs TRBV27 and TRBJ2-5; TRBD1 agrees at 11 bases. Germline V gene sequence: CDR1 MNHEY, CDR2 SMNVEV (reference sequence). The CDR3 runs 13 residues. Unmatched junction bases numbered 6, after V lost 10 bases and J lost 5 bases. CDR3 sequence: CATWTGGSETQYF. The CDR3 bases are TGTGCCACCTGGACAGGGGGCTCGGAGACCCAGTACTTC.

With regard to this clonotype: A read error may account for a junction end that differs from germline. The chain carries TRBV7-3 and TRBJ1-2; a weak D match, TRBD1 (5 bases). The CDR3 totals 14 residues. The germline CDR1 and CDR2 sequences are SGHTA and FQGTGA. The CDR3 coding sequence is TGTGCCAGCAGCTTAAGCGGGGGAAACTATGACTACACCTTC. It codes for CASSLSGGNYDYTF.

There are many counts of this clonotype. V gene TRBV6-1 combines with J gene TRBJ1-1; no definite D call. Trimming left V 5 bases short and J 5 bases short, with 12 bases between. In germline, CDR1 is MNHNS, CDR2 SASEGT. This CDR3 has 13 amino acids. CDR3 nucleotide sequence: TGTGCCAGCAGTTTTCCGGGCCTGACTGAAGCTTTCTTT. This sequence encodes CASSFPGLTEAFF.

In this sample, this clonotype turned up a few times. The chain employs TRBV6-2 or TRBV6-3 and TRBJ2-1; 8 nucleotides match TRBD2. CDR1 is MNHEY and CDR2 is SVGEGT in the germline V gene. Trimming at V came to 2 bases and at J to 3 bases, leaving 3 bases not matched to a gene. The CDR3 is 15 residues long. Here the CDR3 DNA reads TGTGCCAGCAGTTACAGCGGGGGAATCTACAATGAGCAGTTCTTC. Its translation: CASSYSGGIYNEQFF.

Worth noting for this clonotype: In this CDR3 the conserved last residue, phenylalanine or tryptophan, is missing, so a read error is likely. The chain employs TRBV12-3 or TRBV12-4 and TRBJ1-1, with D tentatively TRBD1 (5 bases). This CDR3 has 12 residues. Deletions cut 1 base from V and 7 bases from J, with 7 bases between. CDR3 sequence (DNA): TGTGCCAGCAGTTTAGGAGGGGTTGAAGCTTTCCTT. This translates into CASSLGGVEAFL.

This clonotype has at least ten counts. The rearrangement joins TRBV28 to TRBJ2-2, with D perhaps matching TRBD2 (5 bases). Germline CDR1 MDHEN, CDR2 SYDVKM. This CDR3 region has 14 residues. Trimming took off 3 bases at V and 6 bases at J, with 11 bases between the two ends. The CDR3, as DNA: TGTGCCAGCAGTTTGAGGGTGAGGTCCGGGGAGCTGTTTTTT. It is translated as CASSLRVRSGELFF.

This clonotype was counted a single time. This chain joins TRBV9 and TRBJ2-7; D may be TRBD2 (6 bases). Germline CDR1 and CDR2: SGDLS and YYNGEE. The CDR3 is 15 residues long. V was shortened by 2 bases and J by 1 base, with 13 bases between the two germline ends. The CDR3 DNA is TGTGCCAGCAGCGTTTCGGGAGATCGGTCCTACGAGCAGTACTTC. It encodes CASSVSGDRSYEQYF.

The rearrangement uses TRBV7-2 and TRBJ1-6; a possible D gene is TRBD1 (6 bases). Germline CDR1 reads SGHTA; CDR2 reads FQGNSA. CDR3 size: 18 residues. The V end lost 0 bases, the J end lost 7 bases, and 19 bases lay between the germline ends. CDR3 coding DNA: TGTGCCAGCAGCTTAGCGTCAGGGGTTTGGGTCGAGAATTCACCCCTCCACTTT. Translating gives CASSLASGVWVENSPLHF.

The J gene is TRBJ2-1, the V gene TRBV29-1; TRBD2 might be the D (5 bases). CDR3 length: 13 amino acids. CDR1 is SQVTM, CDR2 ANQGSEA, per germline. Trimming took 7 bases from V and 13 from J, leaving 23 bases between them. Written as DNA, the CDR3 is TGCAGCGGCGGAACACCAGCGATCGGGGATCAGTTCTTC. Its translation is CSGGTPAIGDQFF.

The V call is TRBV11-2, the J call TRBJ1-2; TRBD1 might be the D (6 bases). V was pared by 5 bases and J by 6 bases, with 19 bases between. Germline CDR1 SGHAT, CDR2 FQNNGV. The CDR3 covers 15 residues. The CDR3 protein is CASSEQGGERNGYTF. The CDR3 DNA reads TGTGCCAGCAGCGAACAGGGCGGTGAGCGGAATGGCTACACCTTC.

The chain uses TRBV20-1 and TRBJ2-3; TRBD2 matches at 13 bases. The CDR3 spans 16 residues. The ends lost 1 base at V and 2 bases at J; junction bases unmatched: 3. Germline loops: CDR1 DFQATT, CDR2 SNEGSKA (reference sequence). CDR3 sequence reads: CSARVGLAGHTDTQYF. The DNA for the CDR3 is TGCAGTGCTAGAGTGGGACTAGCGGGGCACACAGATACGCAGTATTTT.

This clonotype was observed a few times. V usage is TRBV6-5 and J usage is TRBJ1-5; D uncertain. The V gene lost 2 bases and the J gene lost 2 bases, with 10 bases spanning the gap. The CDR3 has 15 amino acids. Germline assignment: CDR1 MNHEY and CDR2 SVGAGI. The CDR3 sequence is CASSYREGGNQPQHF. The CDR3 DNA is TGTGCCAGCAGTTACCGGGAGGGCGGCAATCAGCCCCAGCATTTT.

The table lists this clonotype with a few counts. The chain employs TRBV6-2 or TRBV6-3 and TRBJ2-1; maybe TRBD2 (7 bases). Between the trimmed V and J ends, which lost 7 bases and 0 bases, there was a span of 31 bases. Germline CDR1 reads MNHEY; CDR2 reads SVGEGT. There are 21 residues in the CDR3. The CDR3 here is CASTPLPGAGEIGRSYNEQFF. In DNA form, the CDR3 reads TGTGCCAGCACCCCCCTCCCAGGGGCGGGAGAGATAGGGCGCTCCTACAATGAGCAGTTCTTC.

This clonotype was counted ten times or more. The CDR3 protein is CASSLWNGGGVEKLFF. For the CDR3, the DNA is TGTGCCAGCAGTTTATGGAATGGGGGCGGTGTTGAAAAACTGTTTTTT. The chain employs TRBV28 and TRBJ1-4; D is possibly TRBD1 (6 bases). Germline V lookup: CDR1 MDHEN, CDR2 SYDVKM. V was trimmed by 0 bases and J by 7 bases, leaving 15 bases between them. CDR3 size: 16 residues.

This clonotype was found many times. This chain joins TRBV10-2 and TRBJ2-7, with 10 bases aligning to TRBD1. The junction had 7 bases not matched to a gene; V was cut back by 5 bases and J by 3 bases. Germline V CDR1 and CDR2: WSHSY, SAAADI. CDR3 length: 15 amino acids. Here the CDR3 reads CASSLGTGDLYEQYF. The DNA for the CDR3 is TGCGCCAGCAGTCTCGGGACAGGGGACCTCTACGAGCAGTACTTC.

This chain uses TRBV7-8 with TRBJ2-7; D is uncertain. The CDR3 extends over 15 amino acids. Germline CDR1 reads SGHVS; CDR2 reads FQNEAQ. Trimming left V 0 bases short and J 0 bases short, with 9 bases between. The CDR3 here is CASSLASSFSYEQYF. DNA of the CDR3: TGTGCCAGCAGCTTAGCGAGTAGCTTCTCCTACGAGCAGTACTTC.

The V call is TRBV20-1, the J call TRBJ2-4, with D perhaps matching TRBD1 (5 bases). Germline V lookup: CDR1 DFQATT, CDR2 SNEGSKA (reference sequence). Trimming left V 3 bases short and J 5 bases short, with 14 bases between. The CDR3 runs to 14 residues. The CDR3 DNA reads TGCAGTGCTAGGTCAGGGTGGGTGGAAAACATTCAGTACTTC. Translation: CSARSGWVENIQYF.

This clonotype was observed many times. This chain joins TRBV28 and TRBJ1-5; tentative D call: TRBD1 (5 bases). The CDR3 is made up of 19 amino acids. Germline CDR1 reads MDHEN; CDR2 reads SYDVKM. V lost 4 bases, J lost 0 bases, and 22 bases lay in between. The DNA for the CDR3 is TGTGCCAGCAGTTACATCCCGGGACGGGGAGATTATAGCAATCAGCCCCAGCATTTT. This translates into CASSYIPGRGDYSNQPQHF.

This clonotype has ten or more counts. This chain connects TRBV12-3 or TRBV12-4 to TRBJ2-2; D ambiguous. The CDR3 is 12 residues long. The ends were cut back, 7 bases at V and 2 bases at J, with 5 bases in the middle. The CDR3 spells CASTQNTGELFF. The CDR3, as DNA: TGTGCCAGCACCCAAAACACCGGGGAGCTGTTTTTT.

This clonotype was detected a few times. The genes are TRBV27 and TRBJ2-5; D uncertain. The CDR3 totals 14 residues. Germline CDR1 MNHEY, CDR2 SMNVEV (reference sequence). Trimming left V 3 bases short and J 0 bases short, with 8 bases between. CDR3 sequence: CASSFSANQETQYF. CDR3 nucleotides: TGTGCCAGCAGTTTTTCTGCTAACCAAGAGACCCAGTACTTC.